One sample yielded the 21 T cell receptor beta chains listed below, sequenced in a study of cytomegalovirus exposure and HLA in healthy donors. PCR employed 60 Vbeta and 13 Jbeta primers. Measured with immunoSEQ multiplex PCR; TCRdb has only the in-frame clones, and not every one. The table has about 110,000 clones, about 74% seen once; the top ten hold 14%. The sample consisted of PBMCs. The origin of the receptors is a middle-aged woman in good health and CMV-seropositive.

This clone was found a few times. J is TRBJ1-3 and V is TRBV30; TRBD1 matches at 8 bases. Looked up from germline, CDR1 is GTSNPN and CDR2 is SVGIG (reference sequence). The CDR3 is made up of 13 amino acids. Trimming took 7 bases from V and 0 from J; bases not matched to a gene: 2. This CDR3 is CALGQASGNTIYF. The CDR3 nucleotides read TGTGCCTTGGGACAGGCCTCTGGAAACACCATATATTTT.

In this sample, this clone turned up a few times. Only one base separates this from a far larger clonotype, so it likely reflects a read error. Here the CDR3 omits its conserved ending phenylalanine or tryptophan, so a read error is the likely source. V gene TRBV6-5 combines with J gene TRBJ1-1; tentative D call: TRBD1 (5 bases). The CDR3 extends over 13 amino acids. Germline V gene lookup returns CDR1 MNHEY and CDR2 SVGAGI. Trimming shortened V by 7 bases and J by 3 bases, and 12 bases separated the two germline ends. CDR3 coding DNA: TGTGCCAGCACTTGGGGGGTTGACACTGAAGCTTTCTTG. As protein: CASTWGVDTEAFL.

The rearrangement links TRBV4-2 to TRBJ2-1; 9 bases are a match to TRBD2. Trimming at V came to 4 bases and at J to 5 bases, leaving 9 bases not matched to a gene. The length of the CDR3 is 16 residues. Germline assignment: CDR1 LGHNA and CDR2 YNFKEQ. CDR3 in amino acids: CASSRRSSGENNEQFF. CDR3 DNA sequence: TGTGCCAGCAGCCGTCGTTCTAGCGGGGAAAACAATGAGCAGTTCTTC.

Only one count was recorded for this clone. The CDR3 sequence: CASSGGGTGFYEQYF. In DNA form, the CDR3 reads TGTGCCAGCAGCGGGGGGGGGACAGGATTTTACGAGCAGTACTTC. The genes are TRBV11-2 and TRBJ2-7, with a weak D call TRBD1 (8 bases). The V gene's germline CDR1 is SGHAT and CDR2 FQNNGV. V was clipped by 5 bases and J by 4 bases, with 18 bases between them. The CDR3 sequence is 15 residues long.

The rearrangement uses TRBV5-1 and TRBJ1-1; 7 nucleotides match TRBD1. The germline V gene has CDR1 SGHRS and CDR2 YFSETQ. The CDR3 runs 14 residues. V dropped 8 bases and J dropped 1; count of bases not matched to a gene: 8. CDR3 bases: TGCGCCAGTGGCCGGGACAGCGAGAACACTGAAGCTTTCTTT. It is translated as CASGRDSENTEAFF.

This clone came up a few times. The chain is built from TRBV27 and TRBJ2-5; D remains ambiguous. The V and J ends lost 11 bases and 5 bases respectively, with 6 bases between them. Per the germline V gene, CDR1 is MNHEY and CDR2 is SMNVEV (reference sequence). The CDR3 is 9 residues long. The CDR3 sequence is CAVGETQYF. CDR3 coding DNA: TGTGCCGTCGGGGAGACCCAGTACTTC.

The V and J genes are TRBV7-9 and TRBJ1-1; 7 bases agree with TRBD1. The ends lost 6 bases at V and 4 bases at J; junction bases unmatched: 8. Germline V gene sequence: CDR1 SEHNR, CDR2 FQNEAQ (reference sequence). The CDR3 sequence is 14 residues long. The CDR3 here is CASRQTGDATEAFF. DNA of the CDR3: TGTGCCAGCAGACAAACAGGGGACGCCACTGAAGCTTTCTTT.

This clone occurred once. This sequence joins TRBV18 and TRBJ1-5; 8 bases are a match to TRBD1. CDR3 length: 14 amino acids. Germline trimming cut 3 bases from V and 7 bases from J; bases unmatched to any gene: 5. Germline-derived CDR1 and CDR2 are KGHSH and LQKENI. CDR3 in amino acids: CASSPDRAGQPQHF. The CDR3, as DNA: TGTGCCAGCTCACCGGACAGGGCTGGGCAGCCCCAGCATTTT. Variable domain in full (rest from reference TRBV18 and TRBJ1-5): NAGVMQNPRHLVRRRGQEARLRCSPMKGHSHVYWYRQLPEEGLKFMVYLQKENIIDESGMPKERFSAEFPKEGPSILRIQQVVRGDSAAYFCASSPDRAGQPQHFGDGTRLSIL.

V gene TRBV30 combines with J gene TRBJ2-7; 7 bases map to TRBD1. The CDR3 consists of 15 residues. The trim removed 2 bases at V and 1 base at J, leaving 8 bases unmatched. In germline, CDR1 is GTSNPN, CDR2 SVGIG (reference sequence). CDR3 in DNA: TGTGCCTGGAGTCGCCTCCGGGACAGATCCTACGAGCAGTACTTC. Residues: CAWSRLRDRSYEQYF.

Note on this clone: At the DNA level, this CDR3 is encoded by other sequences in the same sample as well. This chain uses TRBV5-4 with TRBJ1-2; D is unclear. The CDR3 length is 13 residues. V shed 5 bases and J shed 1 base, with 9 bases lying between them. The germline gives CDR1 SGHNT, CDR2 YYREEE (reference sequence). Here the CDR3 DNA reads TGTGCCAGCAGTTATCCGGGTAACTATGGCTACACCTTC. It translates to CASSYPGNYGYTF.

About this clone itself: The same CDR3 is also encoded by other DNA sequences in this sample. This chain links TRBV5-1 with TRBJ1-1, with D possibly being TRBD1 (6 bases). Germline V lookup: CDR1 SGHRS, CDR2 YFSETQ. V dropped 0 bases and J dropped 5 bases, with 11 bases sitting between them. The CDR3 loop spans 14 amino acids. The CDR3 sequence is CASSLDREGTEAFF. For the CDR3, the DNA is TGCGCCAGCAGCTTGGACAGGGAAGGGACTGAAGCTTTCTTT.

The chain is built from TRBV5-1 and TRBJ2-1, with 9 bases that match TRBD1. Germline V gives CDR1 SGHRS, CDR2 YFSETQ. The V gene end was trimmed by 4 bases and the J gene end by 10 bases; junction bases not matched to a gene: 6. There are 13 residues in the CDR3. The CDR3 sequence: CASSLGQGIEQFF. CDR3 DNA sequence: TGCGCCAGCAGCCTGGGACAGGGAATAGAGCAGTTCTTC.

This rearrangement joins TRBV2 to TRBJ1-6, with 9 bases lining up with TRBD1. V lost 7 bases to trimming and J lost 9 bases; unmatched junction nucleotides: 10. This CDR3 has 15 residues. CDR1 is SNHLY and CDR2 is FYNNEI in the germline V gene. The CDR3 nucleotides are TGTGCCAGCATCCTCGGACAGGGGCTAATTTCACCCCTCCACTTT. This codes for CASILGQGLISPLHF.

V gene TRBV5-6 combines with J gene TRBJ1-1; D is unclear. CDR3 length: 12 residues. Germline values: CDR1 SGHDT, CDR2 YYEEEE. The V gene lost 0 bases and the J gene lost 10 bases, with 10 bases spanning the gap. The CDR3: CASSLAYSVAFF. The DNA for the CDR3 is TGTGCCAGCAGCTTGGCATACAGTGTAGCTTTCTTT.

The J gene is TRBJ1-1, the V gene TRBV6-1; D ambiguous. The CDR3 loop spans 13 amino acids. Trimming took 8 bases from V and 1 from J, leaving 11 bases between them. Per germline, CDR1 MNHNS and CDR2 SASEGT. For the CDR3, the DNA is TGTGCCAGCTCCCCGCGCCAGAACACTGAAGCTTTCTTT. Protein product: CASSPRQNTEAFF.

A single count supports this clone. The J gene is TRBJ2-7, the V gene TRBV4-2; 7 positions agree with TRBD1. The length of the CDR3 is 16 residues. The V and J ends lost 4 bases and 0 bases, in that order; junction bases with no gene match: 9. Per the germline V gene, CDR1 is LGHNA and CDR2 is YNFKEQ. CDR3 DNA: TGTGCCAGCAGCCCTAGGACAGGCAAATACTCCTACGAGCAGTACTTC. Its protein is CASSPRTGKYSYEQYF.

Only a few counts were recorded for this clone. The V gene is TRBV4-1, the J gene TRBJ2-1; TRBD2 matches at 9 bases. Germline V gene lookup returns CDR1 MGHRA and CDR2 YSYEKL. V lost 0 bases and J lost 4; bases outside the gene matches: 4. The CDR3 consists of 16 residues. CDR3 sequence reads: CASSQEERGAYNEQFF. As DNA, the CDR3 is TGCGCCAGCAGCCAAGAAGAGCGGGGGGCTTACAATGAGCAGTTCTTC.

The chain links TRBV10-3 to TRBJ2-1; TRBD2 agrees at 9 bases. Germline V gene lookup returns CDR1 ENHRY and CDR2 SYGVKD. The CDR3 extends over 16 amino acids. V dropped 2 bases and J dropped 5; count of bases not matched to a gene: 7. The CDR3 DNA is TGTGCCATCAGTGAGCCCCGGACTAGCGCGGACAATGAGCAGTTCTTC. Translation: CAISEPRTSADNEQFF.

The V gene is TRBV5-1, the J gene TRBJ2-7, with a weak D call TRBD1 (6 bases). V lost 4 bases to trimming and J lost 2 bases, with 13 bases between them. The CDR3 is 14 amino acids. Germline CDR1 and CDR2: SGHRS and YFSETQ. The CDR3 sequence is CASSLSGTTYEQYF. As DNA, the CDR3 is TGCGCCAGCAGCCTTTCCGGGACAACCTACGAGCAGTACTTC. Drawing the rest from reference TRBV5-1 and TRBJ2-7, the complete variable domain is KAGVTQTPRYLIKTRGQQVTLSCSPISGHRSVSWYQQTPGQGLQFLFEYFSETQRNKGNFPGRFSGRQFSNSRSEMNVSTLELGDSALYLCASSLSGTTYEQYFGPGTRLTVT.

This chain connects TRBV10-2 to TRBJ1-1, with D tentatively TRBD1 (5 bases). The CDR3 runs 14 residues. V gave up 3 bases and J gave up 0 bases, with 8 bases separating them. CDR1 and CDR2 (germline): WSHSY, SAAADI. The CDR3 protein is CASSDGGVNTEAFF. DNA of the CDR3: TGCGCCAGCAGTGATGGGGGGGTGAACACTGAAGCTTTCTTT.

The chain is built from TRBV11-1 and TRBJ1-1; TRBD1 aligns across 7 bases. The V segment lost 5 bases and the J segment 7 bases; nucleotides outside the gene matches: 7. The germline gives CDR1 SGHAT, CDR2 FQDESV (reference sequence). The CDR3 consists of 13 residues. The CDR3 nucleotides read TGTGCCAGCAGCACGACAGGGCGCGGTGAAGCTTTCTTT. This codes for CASSTTGRGEAFF.